The entry below gives a single T cell receptor beta chain sequence along with its context. The repertoire was sequenced with immunoSEQ multiplex PCR; TCRdb's copy has only in-frame clones and lacks some. The table lists 120,000 or so clones, 80% to 90% of them singletons. These data belong to a study of T cell responses to AZD1222 COVID-19 vaccine. The ends were cut back, 3 bases at V and 5 bases at J, with 14 bases in the middle. CDR1 MDHEN and CDR2 SYDVKM come from the germline V gene. The CDR3 loop spans 14 amino acids. This sequence was found in an adult in good health. The rearrangement joins TRBV28 to TRBJ2-7; tentative D call: TRBD1 (6 bases). The sequencing here drew on peripheral blood, taken on day 0 of AZD1222 vaccination. CDR3 coding DNA: TGTGCCAGCAGTTTCGGCCAGGGGAGCCACGAGCAGTACTTC. Translated, it gives CASSFGQGSHEQYF.